This TCR beta chain was obtained from a study of T cell changes during pregnancy in multiple sclerosis (dated by TCRdb to the late 2010s). Regarding the research as a whole: The study examined how the T cell repertoire changed over the course of pregnancy in women with multiple sclerosis.

CDR1 and CDR2 were assigned from the germline V gene as MGHRA and YSYEKL. The trim is 1 base for V and 5 bases for J, with a gap of 6 bases between the germline ends. CDR3 length: 12 amino acids, cysteine to phenylalanine. Only the CDR3 region is kept as DNA, spanning 36 bases read in frame from base 1. To prepare the library, the immunoSEQ multiplex PCR assay was applied. TCRdb carries this immuneACCESS record with in-frame sequences only. Its versions omit some clonotypes, under half of them owing to an unresolved V gene in the studies checked, with the rest unexplained. In all, the sample holds approximately 110,000 clones, and roughly 92% of those were seen once. Less than 4% of the sample is held by the ten biggest clonotypes. Comments on this clone: Its antigen specificity is not known. Base qualities are not recorded, but no much larger clone differs from it by a single base.

Recombination connected TRBV4-1 to TRBJ2-7; TRBD1 could be the D gene, as 5 bases match. This sample comprised peripheral blood, obtained after pregnancy. This TCR derives from a female donor with multiple sclerosis, enrolled in a pregnancy study. The DNA sequence follows: TGCGCCAGCAGCCAAGGGGGCGACGAGCAGTACTTC. This translates into CASSQGGDEQYF.